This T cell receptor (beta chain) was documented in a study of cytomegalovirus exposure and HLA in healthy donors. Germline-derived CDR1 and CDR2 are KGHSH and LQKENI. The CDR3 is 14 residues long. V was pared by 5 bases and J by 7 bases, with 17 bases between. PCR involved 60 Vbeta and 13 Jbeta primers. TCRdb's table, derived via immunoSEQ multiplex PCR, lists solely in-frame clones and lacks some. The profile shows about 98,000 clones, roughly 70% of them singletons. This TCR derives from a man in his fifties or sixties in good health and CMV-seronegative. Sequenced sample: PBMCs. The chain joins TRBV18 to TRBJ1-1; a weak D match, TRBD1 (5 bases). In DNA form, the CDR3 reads TGTGCCAGCTCATCTCCAACTCAGGGAAATGAAGCTTTCTTT. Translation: CASSSPTQGNEAFF.